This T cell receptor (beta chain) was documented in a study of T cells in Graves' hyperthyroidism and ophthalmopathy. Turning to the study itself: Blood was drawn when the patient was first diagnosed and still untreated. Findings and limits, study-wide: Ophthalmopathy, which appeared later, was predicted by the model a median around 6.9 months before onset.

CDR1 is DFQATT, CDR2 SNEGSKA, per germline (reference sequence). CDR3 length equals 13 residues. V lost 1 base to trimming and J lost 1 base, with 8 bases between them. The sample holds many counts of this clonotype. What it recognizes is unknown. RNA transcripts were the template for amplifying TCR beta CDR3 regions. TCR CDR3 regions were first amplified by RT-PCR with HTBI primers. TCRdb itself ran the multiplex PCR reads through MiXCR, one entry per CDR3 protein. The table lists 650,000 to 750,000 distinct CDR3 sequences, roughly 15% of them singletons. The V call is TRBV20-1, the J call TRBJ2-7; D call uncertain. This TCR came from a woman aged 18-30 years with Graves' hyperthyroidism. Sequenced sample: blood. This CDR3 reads CSARVRQSYEQYF. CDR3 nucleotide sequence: TGCAGTGCTAGAGTGCGGCAGTCCTACGAGCAGTACTTC.